The TCR beta chain under discussion was sequenced for a study of blood T cell repertoires in COVID-19. Whole-study context: Acute-phase and convalescent COVID-19 samples originated in the United States, Italy and Spain. PBMCs, B-cell-depleted T cells, or T cells provided the cDNA or gDNA that made up the material.

Original handling: Scientists estimated how many nucleated cells there were by amplifying reference gene primers. The repertoire was sequenced with immunoSEQ multiplex PCR; TCRdb's copy has only in-frame clones and lacks some. V and J calls and clone size are those listed in that table; D and trimming were worked out from the DNA. Of about 29,000 clones in the sample, approximately 90% are singletons; the top ten hold about a tenth. The germline V gene encodes CDR1 SQVTM and CDR2 ANQGSEA. V shed 4 bases, J shed 4 bases, and the junction held 5 bases outside the gene matches. The CDR3 covers 13 residues.

The receptor was derived from a human donor in a cohort sampled during active COVID-19. The sample comprised peripheral blood. The chain links TRBV29-1 to TRBJ2-3, with 7 nucleotides matching TRBD1. Here the CDR3 reads CSVVGGWADTQYF. The CDR3 DNA is TGCAGCGTTGTAGGGGGCTGGGCAGATACGCAGTATTTT.